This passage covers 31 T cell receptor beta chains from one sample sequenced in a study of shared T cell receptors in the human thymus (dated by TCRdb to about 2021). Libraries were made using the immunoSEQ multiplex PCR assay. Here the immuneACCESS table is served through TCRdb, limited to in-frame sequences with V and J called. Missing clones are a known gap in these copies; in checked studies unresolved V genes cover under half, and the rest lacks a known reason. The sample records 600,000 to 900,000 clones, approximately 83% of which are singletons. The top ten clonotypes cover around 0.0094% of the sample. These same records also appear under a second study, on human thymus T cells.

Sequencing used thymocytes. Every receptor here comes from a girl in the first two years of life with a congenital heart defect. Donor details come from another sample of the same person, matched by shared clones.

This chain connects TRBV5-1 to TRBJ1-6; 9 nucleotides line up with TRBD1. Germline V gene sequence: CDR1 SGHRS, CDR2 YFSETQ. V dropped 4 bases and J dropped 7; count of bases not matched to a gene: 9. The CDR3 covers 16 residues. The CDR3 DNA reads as TGCGCCAGCAGCATTAACCGGGACAGGGAGAATTCACCCCTCCACTTT. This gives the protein CASSINRDRENSPLHF. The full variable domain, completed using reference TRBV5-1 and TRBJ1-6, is KAGVTQTPRYLIKTRGQQVTLSCSPISGHRSVSWYQQTPGQGLQFLFEYFSETQRNKGNFPGRFSGRQFSNSRSEMNVSTLELGDSALYLCASSINRDRENSPLHFGNGTRLTVT.

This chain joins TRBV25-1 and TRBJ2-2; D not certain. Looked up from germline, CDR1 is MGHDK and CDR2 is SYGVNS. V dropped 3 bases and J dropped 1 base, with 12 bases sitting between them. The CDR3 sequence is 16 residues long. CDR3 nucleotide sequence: TGTGCCAGCAGTGATTTCAGAGCGAAGAACACCGGGGAGCTGTTTTTT. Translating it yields CASSDFRAKNTGELFF.

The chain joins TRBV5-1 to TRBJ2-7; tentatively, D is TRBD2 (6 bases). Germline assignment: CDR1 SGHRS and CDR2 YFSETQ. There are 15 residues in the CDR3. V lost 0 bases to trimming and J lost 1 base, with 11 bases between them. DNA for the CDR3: TGCGCCAGCAGCTTGGGTACCCGGGGGTCCTACGAGCAGTACTTC. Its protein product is CASSLGTRGSYEQYF.

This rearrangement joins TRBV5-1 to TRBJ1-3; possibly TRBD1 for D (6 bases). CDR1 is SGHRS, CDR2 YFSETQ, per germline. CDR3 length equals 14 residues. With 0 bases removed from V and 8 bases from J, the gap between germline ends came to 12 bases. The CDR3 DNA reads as TGCGCCAGCAGCTTGGGGCAGGGGATGGACACCATATATTTT. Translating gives CASSLGQGMDTIYF.

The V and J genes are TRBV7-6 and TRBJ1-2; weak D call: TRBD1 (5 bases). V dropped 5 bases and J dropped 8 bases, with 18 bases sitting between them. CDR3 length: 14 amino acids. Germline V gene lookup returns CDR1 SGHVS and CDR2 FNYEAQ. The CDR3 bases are TGTGCCAGCAGCCCACGAACGGGGGGTAAGGGCTACACCTTC. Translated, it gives CASSPRTGGKGYTF.

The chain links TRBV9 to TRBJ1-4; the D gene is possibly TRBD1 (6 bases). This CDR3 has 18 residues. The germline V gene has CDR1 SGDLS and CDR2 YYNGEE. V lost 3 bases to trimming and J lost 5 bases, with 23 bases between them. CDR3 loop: CASSGRFRGAGGNEKLFF. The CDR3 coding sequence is TGTGCCAGCAGCGGGAGATTCAGGGGCGCGGGGGGAAATGAAAAACTGTTTTTT.

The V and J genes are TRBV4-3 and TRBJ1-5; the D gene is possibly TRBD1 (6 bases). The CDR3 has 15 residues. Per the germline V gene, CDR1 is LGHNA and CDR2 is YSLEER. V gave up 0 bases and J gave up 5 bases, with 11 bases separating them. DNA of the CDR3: TGCGCCAGCAGCCAAGAGGACAGCCCCGATCAGCCCCAGCATTTT. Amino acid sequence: CASSQEDSPDQPQHF.

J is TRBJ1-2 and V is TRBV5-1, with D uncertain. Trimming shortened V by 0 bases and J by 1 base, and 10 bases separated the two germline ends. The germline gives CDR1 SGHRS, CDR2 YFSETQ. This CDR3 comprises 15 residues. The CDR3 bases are TGCGCCAGCAGCTTGGACGGGGTTGGTAACTATGGCTACACCTTC. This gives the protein CASSLDGVGNYGYTF.

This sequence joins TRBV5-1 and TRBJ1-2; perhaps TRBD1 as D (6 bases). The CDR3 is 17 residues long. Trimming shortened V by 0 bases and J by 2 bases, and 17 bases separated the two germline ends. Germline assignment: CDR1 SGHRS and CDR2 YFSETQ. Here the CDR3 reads CASSLAAGANQNYGYTF. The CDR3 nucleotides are TGCGCCAGCAGCTTGGCGGCAGGGGCGAACCAGAACTATGGCTACACCTTC.

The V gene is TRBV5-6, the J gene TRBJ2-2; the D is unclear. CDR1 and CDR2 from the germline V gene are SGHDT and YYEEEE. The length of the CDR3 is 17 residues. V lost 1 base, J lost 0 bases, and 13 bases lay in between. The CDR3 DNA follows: TGTGCCAGCAGCTTGTCTGTAGTTTACGCGAACACCGGGGAGCTGTTTTTT. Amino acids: CASSLSVVYANTGELFF.

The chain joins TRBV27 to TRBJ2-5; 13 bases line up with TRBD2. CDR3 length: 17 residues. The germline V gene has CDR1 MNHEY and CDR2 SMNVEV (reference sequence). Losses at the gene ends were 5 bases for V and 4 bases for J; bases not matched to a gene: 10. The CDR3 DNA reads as TGTGCCAGCAGTCCTCAGACTAGCGGGGGGAGGTTAGAGACCCAGTACTTC. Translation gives CASSPQTSGGRLETQYF.

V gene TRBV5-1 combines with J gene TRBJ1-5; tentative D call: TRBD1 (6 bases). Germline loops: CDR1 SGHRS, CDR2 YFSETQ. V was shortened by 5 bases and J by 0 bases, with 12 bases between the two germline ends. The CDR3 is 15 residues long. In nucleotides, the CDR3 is TGCGCCAGCAGTTTAGGGGGGGTTAGCAATCAGCCCCAGCATTTT. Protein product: CASSLGGVSNQPQHF.

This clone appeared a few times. CDR3: CASSPDHRDQTGNEQFF. The CDR3 DNA reads as TGCGCCAGCAGCCCAGACCACAGGGACCAAACTGGCAATGAGCAGTTCTTC. The rearrangement uses TRBV5-1 and TRBJ2-1; possibly TRBD1 for D (6 bases). Between the trimmed V and J ends, which lost 4 bases and 6 bases, there was a span of 23 bases. The CDR3 spans 17 residues. The germline V gene has CDR1 SGHRS and CDR2 YFSETQ.

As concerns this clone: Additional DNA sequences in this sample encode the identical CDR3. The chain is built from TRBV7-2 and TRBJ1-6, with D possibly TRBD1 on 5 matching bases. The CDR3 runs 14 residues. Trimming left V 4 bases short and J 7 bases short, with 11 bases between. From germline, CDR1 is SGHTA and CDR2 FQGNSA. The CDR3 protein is CASSSSTENSPLHF. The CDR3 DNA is TGTGCCAGCAGCTCATCGACAGAAAATTCACCCCTCCACTTT.

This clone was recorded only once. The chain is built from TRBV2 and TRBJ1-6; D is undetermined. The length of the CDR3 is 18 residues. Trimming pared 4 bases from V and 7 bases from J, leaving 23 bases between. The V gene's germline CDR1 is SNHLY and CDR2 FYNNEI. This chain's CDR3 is CASSVGTPPGLRNSPLHF. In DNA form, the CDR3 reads TGTGCCAGCAGTGTGGGTACTCCCCCGGGATTGCGGAATTCACCCCTCCACTTT.

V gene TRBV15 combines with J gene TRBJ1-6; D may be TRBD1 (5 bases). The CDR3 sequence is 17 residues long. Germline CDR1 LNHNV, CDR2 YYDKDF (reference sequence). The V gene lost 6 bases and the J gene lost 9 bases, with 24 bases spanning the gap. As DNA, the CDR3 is TGTGCCACCAGTGCCAGGGTTTCGGGGAGGAAGAGTTCACCCCTCCACTTT. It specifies CATSARVSGRKSSPLHF.

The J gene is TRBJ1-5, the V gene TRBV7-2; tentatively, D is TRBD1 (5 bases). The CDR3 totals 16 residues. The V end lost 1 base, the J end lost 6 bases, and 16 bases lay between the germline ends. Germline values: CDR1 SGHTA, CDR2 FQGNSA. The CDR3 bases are TGTGCCAGCAGCTTAGGCCCAGGGAGGGGTAGTCAGCCCCAGCATTTT. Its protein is CASSLGPGRGSQPQHF.

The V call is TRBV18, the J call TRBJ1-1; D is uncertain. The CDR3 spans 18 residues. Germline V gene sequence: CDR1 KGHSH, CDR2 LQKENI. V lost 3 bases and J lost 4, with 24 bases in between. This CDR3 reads CASSPTRGELRLGTEAFF. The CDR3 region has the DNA TGTGCCAGCTCACCGACACGGGGAGAGTTAAGGTTGGGCACTGAAGCTTTCTTT.

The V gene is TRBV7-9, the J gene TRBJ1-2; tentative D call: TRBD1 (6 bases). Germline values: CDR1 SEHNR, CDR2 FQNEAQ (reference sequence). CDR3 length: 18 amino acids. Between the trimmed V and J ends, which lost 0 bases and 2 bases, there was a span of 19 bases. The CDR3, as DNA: TGTGCCAGCAGCTTAGCGCACGGGGAGGGACACCAGAACTATGGCTACACCTTC. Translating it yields CASSLAHGEGHQNYGYTF. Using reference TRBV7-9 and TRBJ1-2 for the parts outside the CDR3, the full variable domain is DTGVSQNPRHKITKRGQNVTFRCDPISEHNRLYWYRQTLGQGPEFLTYFQNEAQLEKSRLLSDRFSAERPKGSFSTLEIQRTEQGDSAMYLCASSLAHGEGHQNYGYTFGSGTRLTVV.

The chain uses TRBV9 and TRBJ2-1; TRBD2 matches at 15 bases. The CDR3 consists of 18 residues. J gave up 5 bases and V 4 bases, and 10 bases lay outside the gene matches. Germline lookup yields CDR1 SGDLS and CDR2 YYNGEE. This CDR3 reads CASSIGLAGGNVNNEQFF. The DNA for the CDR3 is TGTGCCAGCAGCATCGGACTAGCGGGGGGGAATGTCAACAATGAGCAGTTCTTC.

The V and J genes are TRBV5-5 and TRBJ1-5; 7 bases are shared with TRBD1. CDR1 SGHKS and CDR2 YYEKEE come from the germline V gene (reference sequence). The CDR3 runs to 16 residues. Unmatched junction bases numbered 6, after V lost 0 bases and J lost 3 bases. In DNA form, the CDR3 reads TGTGCCAGCAGCTTGGTCCCCGACAGGGTCAATCAGCCCCAGCATTTT. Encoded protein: CASSLVPDRVNQPQHF.

The DNA of the CDR3 is TGTGCCAGCAGCGAGAGCGTGGCGCCCATCTCCTACAATGAGCAGTTCTTC. Its translation: CASSESVAPISYNEQFF. The rearrangement joins TRBV14 to TRBJ2-1; no reliable D call. The CDR3 sequence is 17 residues long. Germline V gives CDR1 SGHDN, CDR2 FVKESK. The V end was cut by 5 bases, the J end by 0 bases, with 17 bases between.

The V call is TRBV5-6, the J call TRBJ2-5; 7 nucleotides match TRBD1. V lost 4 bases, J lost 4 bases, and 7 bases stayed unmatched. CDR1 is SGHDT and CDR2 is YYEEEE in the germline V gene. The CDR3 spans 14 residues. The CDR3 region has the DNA TGTGCCAGCAGCCCAGGGACAGTCCCAGAGACCCAGTACTTC. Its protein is CASSPGTVPETQYF.

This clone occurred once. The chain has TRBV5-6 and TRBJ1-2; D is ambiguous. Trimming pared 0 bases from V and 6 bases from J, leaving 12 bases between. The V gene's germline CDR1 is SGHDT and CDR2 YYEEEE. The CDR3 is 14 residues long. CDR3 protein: CASSLVGGDDGYTF. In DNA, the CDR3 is TGTGCCAGCAGCTTGGTGGGCGGGGATGATGGCTACACCTTC.

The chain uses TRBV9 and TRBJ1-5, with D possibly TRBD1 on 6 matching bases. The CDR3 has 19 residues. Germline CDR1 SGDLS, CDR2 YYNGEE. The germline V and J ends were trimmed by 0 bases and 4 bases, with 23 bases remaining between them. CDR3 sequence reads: CASSVGGLGPDARNQPQHF. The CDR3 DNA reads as TGTGCCAGCAGCGTAGGGGGGCTGGGCCCCGACGCTCGAAATCAGCCCCAGCATTTT.

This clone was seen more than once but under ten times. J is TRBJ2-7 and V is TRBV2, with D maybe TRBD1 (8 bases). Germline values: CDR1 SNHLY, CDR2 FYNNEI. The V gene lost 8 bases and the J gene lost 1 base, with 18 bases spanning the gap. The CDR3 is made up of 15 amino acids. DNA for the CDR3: TGTGCCAGCGGACTGGGGGGGACAGGTTCCTACGAGCAGTACTTC. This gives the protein CASGLGGTGSYEQYF.

The CDR3 sequence: CASSQDRAGGWDLYTF. For the CDR3, the DNA is TGCGCCAGCAGCCAAGATAGGGCAGGGGGCTGGGATCTCTACACCTTC. The rearrangement joins TRBV4-3 to TRBJ1-2; 8 bases fit TRBD1. CDR3 size: 16 residues. J lost 10 bases, V lost 0 bases, and 13 bases had no gene match. Germline CDR1 LGHNA, CDR2 YSLEER.

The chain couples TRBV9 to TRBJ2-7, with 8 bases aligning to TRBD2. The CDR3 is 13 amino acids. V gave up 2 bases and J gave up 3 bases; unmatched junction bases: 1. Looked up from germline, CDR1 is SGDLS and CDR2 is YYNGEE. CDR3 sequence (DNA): TGTGCCAGCAGCGTGGGACTAGGCTACGAGCAGTACTTC. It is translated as CASSVGLGYEQYF.

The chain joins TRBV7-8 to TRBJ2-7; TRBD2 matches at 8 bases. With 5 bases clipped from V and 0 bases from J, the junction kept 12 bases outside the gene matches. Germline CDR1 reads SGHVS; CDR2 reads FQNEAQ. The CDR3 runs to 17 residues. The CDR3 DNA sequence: TGTGCCAGCAGCATTCTCGTACTAGCGGCAAGCTCCTACGAGCAGTACTTC. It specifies CASSILVLAASSYEQYF.

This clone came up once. The CDR3 sequence is CASSVGLGGQGPFLYYGYTF. CDR3 DNA: TGTGCCAGCAGCGTAGGGTTGGGGGGGCAGGGTCCTTTCCTCTACTATGGCTACACCTTC. The rearrangement links TRBV9 to TRBJ1-2, with D perhaps TRBD1 (6 bases). The CDR3 runs 20 residues. Trimming removed 0 bases at V and 3 bases at J, with 27 bases between. Germline CDR1 SGDLS, CDR2 YYNGEE.

CDR3 protein: CASSFGAETNYGYTF. The CDR3 DNA sequence: TGTGCCAGCAGTTTTGGTGCAGAAACTAACTATGGCTACACCTTC. The chain employs TRBV28 and TRBJ1-2; D gene unclear. Germline CDR1 reads MDHEN; CDR2 reads SYDVKM. V shed 3 bases and J shed 0 bases, with 11 bases lying between them. The CDR3 is made up of 15 amino acids.